The rows below give T cell receptor beta chains drawn from one sample of a study of cytomegalovirus exposure and HLA in healthy donors. Data came from immunoSEQ multiplex PCR; TCRdb stores just in-frame clones and leaves some out. Found here are 110,000 to 150,000 clones, about 94% of them singletons; the top ten hold approximately 1.8%. Input material: PBMCs. These receptors were taken from a man aged 18-30 years in good health and CMV-seropositive. The CDR3 runs from the conserved cysteine through the conserved F or W. Fields, in order: D gene, V gene, clone size, J gene, CDR3 DNA, CDR3 protein. D genes are given only for firm matches. A clone size is listed for some rows: how often the clone was seen (once, few, many), or a class if it is expanded.

d_gene: TRBD2; v_gene: TRBV10-3; abundance: once; j_gene: TRBJ2-2; CDR3nt: TGTGCCATCAGTGAGTCTGGCGGGAGGGGTCCCGGGGAGCTGTTTTTT; CDR3aa: CAISESGGRGPGELFF
d_gene: TRBD2; v_gene: TRBV10-3; abundance: .; j_gene: TRBJ2-1; CDR3nt: TGTGCCATCAGCTCGCCTAGCGGGGGTTCCTACAATGAGCAGTTCTTC; CDR3aa: CAISSPSGGSYNEQFF
d_gene: TRBD1; v_gene: TRBV28; abundance: .; j_gene: TRBJ1-5; CDR3nt: TGTGCCAGCAGTCCAGAACCGGGACAGGGATATCAGCCCCAGCATTTT; CDR3aa: CASSPEPGQGYQPQHF
d_gene: .; v_gene: TRBV2; abundance: .; j_gene: TRBJ1-3; CDR3nt: TGTGCCAGCAGTGTTGAGCAAGTCCGCACCATATATTTT; CDR3aa: CASSVEQVRTIYF
d_gene: .; v_gene: TRBV5-4; abundance: .; j_gene: TRBJ1-6; CDR3nt: TGTGCCAGCAGCGGTGACAAGTACAGCTCCTATAATTCACCCCTCCACTTT; CDR3aa: CASSGDKYSSYNSPLHF
d_gene: TRBD1; v_gene: TRBV6-5; abundance: .; j_gene: TRBJ2-7; CDR3nt: TGTGCCAGCAGTAGGACAGGGTTTTACGAGCAGTACTTC; CDR3aa: CASSRTGFYEQYF
d_gene: .; v_gene: TRBV5-4; abundance: .; j_gene: TRBJ1-1; CDR3nt: TGTGCCAGCAGCTCTGGCGGGGGCGCGGACACTGAAGCTTTCTTT; CDR3aa: CASSSGGGADTEAFF
d_gene: TRBD2; v_gene: TRBV9; abundance: once; j_gene: TRBJ2-7; CDR3nt: TGTGCCAGCAGCGGCAGCGGGAGGGACGAGCAGTACTTC; CDR3aa: CASSGSGRDEQYF
d_gene: .; v_gene: TRBV2; abundance: .; j_gene: TRBJ2-5; CDR3nt: TGTGCCAGCAGTTATCAAGAGACCCAGTACTTC; CDR3aa: CASSYQETQYF
d_gene: TRBD2; v_gene: TRBV4-1; abundance: .; j_gene: TRBJ2-3; CDR3nt: TGCGCCAGCAGCCAATGGGGGAGGGAGAAAGGGGATACGCAGTATTTT; CDR3aa: CASSQWGREKGDTQYF
d_gene: .; v_gene: TRBV28; abundance: once; j_gene: TRBJ1-2; CDR3nt: TGTGCCAGCAGCCGGCAGGGAAACTATGGCTACACCTTC; CDR3aa: CASSRQGNYGYTF
d_gene: TRBD1; v_gene: TRBV6-4; abundance: .; j_gene: TRBJ1-2; CDR3nt: TGTGCCAGCAGTGAACGCGGGACAGGGGTTTATGGCTACACCTTC; CDR3aa: CASSERGTGVYGYTF
d_gene: .; v_gene: TRBV7-9; abundance: .; j_gene: TRBJ1-3; CDR3nt: TGTGCCAGCAGCTTGACAGATGAAGACACCATATATTTT; CDR3aa: CASSLTDEDTIYF
d_gene: TRBD1; v_gene: TRBV6-1; abundance: .; j_gene: TRBJ1-2; CDR3nt: TGTGCCAGCAGCCCAGGGGGCGACCGCTATGGCTACACCTTC; CDR3aa: CASSPGGDRYGYTF
d_gene: TRBD1; v_gene: TRBV5-1; abundance: .; j_gene: TRBJ1-5; CDR3nt: TGCGCCAGCAGCTTACACAGGGGCAGCAATCAGCCCCAGCATTTT; CDR3aa: CASSLHRGSNQPQHF
d_gene: TRBD1; v_gene: TRBV19; abundance: .; j_gene: TRBJ2-3; CDR3nt: TGTGCCAGTAGCGACAGGGGGGCGGGAGATACGCAGTATTTT; CDR3aa: CASSDRGAGDTQYF
d_gene: TRBD1; v_gene: TRBV11-2; abundance: .; j_gene: TRBJ1-2; CDR3nt: TGTGCCAGCAGCTTAACCCGACAGGGAGGAGGCTACACCTTC; CDR3aa: CASSLTRQGGGYTF
d_gene: .; v_gene: TRBV30; abundance: .; j_gene: TRBJ2-3; CDR3nt: TGTGCCTGGACACCACTAGTGGGGTATAGCACAGATACGCAGTATTTT; CDR3aa: CAWTPLVGYSTDTQYF
d_gene: .; v_gene: TRBV7-8; abundance: .; j_gene: TRBJ2-2; CDR3nt: TGTGCCAGCAGCCAACGGGGAGGGAACACCGGGGAGCTGTTTTTT; CDR3aa: CASSQRGGNTGELFF
d_gene: TRBD1; v_gene: TRBV5-4; abundance: .; j_gene: TRBJ2-1; CDR3nt: TGTGCCAGCAGCCCACTTCCGGGACAGGGAGTAGGCTCCTACAATGAGCAGTTCTTC; CDR3aa: CASSPLPGQGVGSYNEQFF
d_gene: TRBD1; v_gene: TRBV10-1; abundance: .; j_gene: TRBJ2-7; CDR3nt: TGCGCCAGCAGTAGGGGACAGAATTACGAGCAGTACTTC; CDR3aa: CASSRGQNYEQYF
d_gene: .; v_gene: TRBV2; abundance: .; j_gene: TRBJ1-1; CDR3nt: TGTGCCAGCAGGATTGAAACGGGCACTGAAGCTTTCTTT; CDR3aa: CASRIETGTEAFF
d_gene: .; v_gene: TRBV7-3; abundance: once; j_gene: TRBJ1-6; CDR3nt: TGTGCCAGCAGCTTAACCGGTCAGAGGGCTCAAAATTCACCCCTCCACTTT; CDR3aa: CASSLTGQRAQNSPLHF
d_gene: .; v_gene: TRBV2; abundance: .; j_gene: TRBJ2-7; CDR3nt: TGTGCCAGCAGTCGAGACGGGATGGGCTACGAGCAGTACTTC; CDR3aa: CASSRDGMGYEQYF
d_gene: TRBD2; v_gene: TRBV4-1; abundance: .; j_gene: TRBJ2-1; CDR3nt: TGCGCCAGCAGCCTAAGCGGGAGCTCCTACAATGAGCAGTTCTTC; CDR3aa: CASSLSGSSYNEQFF
d_gene: .; v_gene: TRBV5-1; abundance: .; j_gene: TRBJ2-1; CDR3nt: TGCGCCAGCAGCTTTCTTTTCGGGAATGACGATGAGCAGTTCTTC; CDR3aa: CASSFLFGNDDEQFF
d_gene: .; v_gene: TRBV10-3; abundance: .; j_gene: TRBJ2-7; CDR3nt: TGTGCCATCAGCGGACAGGAGGGCTCGTACGAGCAGTACTTC; CDR3aa: CAISGQEGSYEQYF
d_gene: TRBD2; v_gene: TRBV30; abundance: once; j_gene: TRBJ2-3; CDR3nt: TGTGCCTGGAGTGAAACAAGCGGGGGGGATACGCAGTATTTT; CDR3aa: CAWSETSGGDTQYF
d_gene: .; v_gene: TRBV30; abundance: .; j_gene: TRBJ1-4; CDR3nt: TGTGCCTGGAGTTTAGGGACTCTTAATGAAAAACTGTTTTTT; CDR3aa: CAWSLGTLNEKLFF